The rows below give T cell receptor beta chains drawn from one sample of a study of response to subunit inactivated influenza vaccine. TCRdb independently ran MiXCR on the RT-PCR reads; one entry per CDR3 protein. The table has 800,000 or so distinct CDR3 sequences, 21% seen once. This sample comprised PBMCs from blood, obtained more than 4 days after vaccination. These receptors originate from a man between 50 and 59 years old who received an inactivated influenza vaccine. The CDR3 runs from the conserved cysteine through the conserved F or W. The size field is filled for only some rows; it gives once, few, many or a size class.

length	V	size	CDR3
15	TRBV2	NA	CASSEAIAPYNEQFF
16	TRBV5-1	NA	CASSLGFSRGNTEAFF
15	TRBV7-6	few	CASSLRTGTYQPQHF
14	TRBV24-1	few	CATSDLATSRELFF
14	TRBV5-5	NA	CASSSPSDPGELFF
16	TRBV6-1	NA	CASREAGGTNTGELFF
13	TRBV5-5	NA	CASSSGRGIEAFF
17	TRBV9	few	CASSVGGTPGGDSPLHF
14	TRBV12-3/TRBV12-4	few	CASTPSRAQETQYF
13	TRBV28	NA	CASSPSGPDEQYF
16	TRBV7-6	NA	CASSLDSGYPPYEQYF
11	TRBV12-3/TRBV12-4	many	CASSFNMGYTF
14	TRBV4-1	NA	CASSRQGSNQPQHF